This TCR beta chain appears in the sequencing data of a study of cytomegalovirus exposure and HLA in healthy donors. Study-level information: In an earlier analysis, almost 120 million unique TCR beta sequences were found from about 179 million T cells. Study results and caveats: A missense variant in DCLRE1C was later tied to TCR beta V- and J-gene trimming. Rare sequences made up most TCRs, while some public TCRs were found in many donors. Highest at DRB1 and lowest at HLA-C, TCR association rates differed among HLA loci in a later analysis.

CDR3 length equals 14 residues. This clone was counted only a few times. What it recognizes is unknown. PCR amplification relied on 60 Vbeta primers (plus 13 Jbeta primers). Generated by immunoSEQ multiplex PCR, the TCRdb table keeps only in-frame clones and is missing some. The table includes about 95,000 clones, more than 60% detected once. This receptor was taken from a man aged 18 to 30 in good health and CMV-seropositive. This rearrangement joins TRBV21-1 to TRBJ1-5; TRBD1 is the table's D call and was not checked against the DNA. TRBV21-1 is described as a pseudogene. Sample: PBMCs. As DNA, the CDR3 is TGTGCCAGCAGGACAGCAAATAGCAATCAGCCCCAGCATTTT. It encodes CASRTANSNQPQHF.